The 27 T cell receptor beta chains listed next were all sequenced from one sample in a study of CD8 T cells in Susac syndrome. When the RNA was reverse transcribed, random hexamers were used with an input of roughly 0.45 to 1 ug. One entry per CDR3 protein, called by TCRdb with MiXCR from the immunoSEQ multiplex PCR reads. The sample has 70,000 to 85,000 distinct CDR3 sequences, roughly 95% seen once. Material: CD8+ T cells from PBMCs. These TCRs come from a human donor with Susac syndrome.

The V call is TRBV28, the J call TRBJ2-1, with unresolved D. Germline CDR1 and CDR2: MDHEN and SYDVKM. This CDR3 spans 15 amino acids. The V gene lost 7 bases and the J gene lost 1 base, with 14 bases spanning the gap. CDR3: CASTMGGLSYNEQFF. The CDR3 DNA follows: TGTGCCAGCACCATGGGTGGATTATCCTACAATGAGCAGTTCTTC.

The chain links TRBV29-1 to TRBJ2-1, with TRBD2 matching 9 bases. Germline CDR1 and CDR2: SQVTM and ANQGSEA. J gave up 10 bases and V 5 bases, and 9 bases lay outside the gene matches. The CDR3 runs 13 residues. CDR3 protein: CSVIGREGREQFF. The CDR3 DNA reads as TGCAGCGTTATCGGGCGGGAGGGCCGGGAGCAGTTCTTC.

This chain joins TRBV24-1 and TRBJ1-2; a possible D gene is TRBD1 (5 bases). Germline V lookup: CDR1 KGHDR, CDR2 SFDVKD. There are 16 residues in the CDR3. V lost 2 bases, J lost 0 bases, and 12 bases lay in between. The CDR3 coding sequence is TGTGCCACCAGTGATTCGTCGGGACTCCCTAACTATGGCTACACCTTC. This codes for CATSDSSGLPNYGYTF.

This clonotype has a single count. The J gene is TRBJ2-2, the V gene TRBV20-1; TRBD2 matches at 7 bases. Germline CDR1 and CDR2: DFQATT and SNEGSKA (reference sequence). This CDR3 comprises 15 residues. With 0 bases clipped from V and 7 bases from J, the junction kept 8 bases outside the gene matches. The CDR3 reads CSARETTSSNGELFF. The CDR3 DNA reads TGCAGTGCTAGAGAAACGACTAGCAGCAACGGGGAGCTGTTTTTT.

The rearrangement joins TRBV6-2 or TRBV6-3 to TRBJ2-7; the D is unclear. The CDR3 sequence is 14 residues long. Per the germline V gene, CDR1 is MNHEY and CDR2 is SVGEGT. The V end was cut by 6 bases, the J end by 2 bases, with 14 bases between. In DNA form, the CDR3 reads TGTGCCAGCAGCTCCCTCCAGCGAGCCTACGAGCAGTACTTC. Its protein product is CASSSLQRAYEQYF.

This chain uses TRBV6-2 or TRBV6-3 with TRBJ1-5, with D unclear. The CDR3 sequence is 13 residues long. Germline V CDR1 and CDR2: MNHEY, SVGEGT. Trimming took off 5 bases at V and 7 bases at J, with 12 bases between the two ends. The DNA for the CDR3 is TGTGCCAGCAGTCCAGGAGTCGGCCAGCCCCAGCATTTT. Its translation is CASSPGVGQPQHF.

The V and J genes are TRBV27 and TRBJ2-3; 13 bases are a match to TRBD2. The CDR3 has 16 residues. After removal of 5 bases from V and 4 bases from J, the junction contained 6 bases not matched to a gene. Germline CDR1 is MNHEY and CDR2 is SMNVEV (reference sequence). The CDR3 is CASSGLLAGGPDTQYF. CDR3 coding DNA: TGTGCCAGCAGTGGATTACTAGCGGGAGGGCCAGATACGCAGTATTTT.

The chain couples TRBV12-3 or TRBV12-4 to TRBJ2-2, with 12 positions matching TRBD2. The CDR3 is 18 amino acids. J lost 1 base, V lost 4 bases, and 7 bases had no gene match. CDR3 nucleotide sequence: TGTGCCAGCAGTTACCCCTCTAGCGGGAGGGTGAACACCGGGGAGCTGTTTTTT. Protein: CASSYPSSGRVNTGELFF.

CDR3 amino acids: CASSLGRVGLNEQFF. The CDR3, as DNA: TGTGCCAGCAGTTTGGGCAGGGTAGGTTTGAATGAGCAGTTCTTC. The V gene is TRBV27, the J gene TRBJ2-1; D might be TRBD1 (5 bases). V gave up 3 bases and J gave up 7 bases, with 16 bases separating them. Germline CDR1 is MNHEY and CDR2 is SMNVEV (reference sequence). CDR3 size: 15 residues.

This clonotype is a singleton in its sample. The chain joins TRBV7-2 to TRBJ2-2, with D hard to call. This CDR3 is 12 amino acids long. V dropped 5 bases and J dropped 4 bases, with 5 bases sitting between them. Germline loops: CDR1 SGHTA, CDR2 FQGNSA. In nucleotides, the CDR3 is TGTGCCAGCAGCCCTCGCACCGGGGAGCTGTTTTTT. Its translation is CASSPRTGELFF.

The chain has TRBV12-3 or TRBV12-4 and TRBJ2-5; D gene ambiguous. This CDR3 spans 16 amino acids. The V end lost 1 base, the J end lost 4 bases, and 16 bases lay between the germline ends. The CDR3 sequence is CASSLELIRDSETQYF. CDR3 coding DNA: TGTGCCAGCAGTTTAGAACTTATTCGCGATTCAGAGACCCAGTACTTC.

The CDR3 loop reads CSACRYLDVNNEQFF. CDR3 coding DNA: TGCAGTGCTTGCCGATATTTGGACGTAAACAATGAGCAGTTCTTC. The chain employs TRBV20-1 and TRBJ2-1; D is unclear. Germline CDR1 DFQATT, CDR2 SNEGSKA (reference sequence). This CDR3 has 15 residues. V lost 5 bases and J lost 5, with 19 bases in between.

V usage is TRBV15 and J usage is TRBJ2-1; TRBD1 matches at 8 bases. CDR3 length: 14 residues. Germline V lookup: CDR1 LNHNV, CDR2 YYDKDF (reference sequence). The J segment lost 7 bases and the V segment lost 5 bases, leaving 7 bases of the junction unmatched. The chain's CDR3 is CATSRTGGTNEQFF. CDR3 coding DNA: TGTGCCACCAGCCGCACAGGGGGTACGAATGAGCAGTTCTTC. The variable domain in full, with the rest retrieved from reference TRBV15 and TRBJ2-1, is DAMVIQNPRYQVTQFGKPVTLSCSQTLNHNVMYWYQQKSSQAPKLLFHYYDKDFNNEADTPDNFQSRRPNTSFCFLDIRSPGLGDTAMYLCATSRTGGTNEQFFGPGTRLTVL.

This chain uses TRBV9 with TRBJ1-2; D is unresolved. This CDR3 comprises 15 residues. CDR1 is SGDLS, CDR2 YYNGEE, per germline. V lost 3 bases, J lost 7 bases, and 19 bases lay in between. The CDR3 is CASSGWTQFESGYTF. The DNA of the CDR3 is TGTGCCAGCAGCGGATGGACTCAATTTGAAAGTGGCTACACCTTC.

This chain joins TRBV9 and TRBJ2-2; no firm D call. The CDR3 totals 12 residues. Deletions cut 5 bases from V and 1 base from J, with 3 bases between. Germline loops: CDR1 SGDLS, CDR2 YYNGEE. Written as DNA, the CDR3 is TGTGCCAGCAGAAGGAACACCGGGGAGCTGTTTTTT. As protein: CASRRNTGELFF.

CDR3 sequence: CASSLGLVGIEYEQYF. CDR3 DNA: TGTGCCAGCAGCTTAGGTTTGGTAGGGATAGAATACGAGCAGTACTTC. The genes are TRBV7-9 and TRBJ2-7; no definite D call. The V end was cut by 1 base, the J end by 4 bases, with 17 bases between. This CDR3 has 16 residues. Germline CDR1 and CDR2: SEHNR and FQNEAQ (reference sequence).

This chain uses TRBV6-2 or TRBV6-3 with TRBJ2-3; D might be TRBD2 (6 bases). The CDR3 is 16 amino acids. V gave up 7 bases and J gave up 0 bases, with 17 bases separating them. Germline assignment: CDR1 MNHEY and CDR2 SVGEGT. CDR3 amino acids: CASTLGWRGSTDTQYF. Here the CDR3 DNA reads TGTGCCAGCACTTTAGGGTGGAGGGGTAGCACAGATACGCAGTATTTT.

The chain employs TRBV20-1 and TRBJ1-1; 7 nucleotides align to TRBD1. J was trimmed by 1 base and V by 8 bases; bases with no gene match: 4. The length of the CDR3 is 12 residues. The V gene's germline CDR1 is DFQATT and CDR2 SNEGSKA (reference sequence). The CDR3 sequence is CSIRTGNTEAFF. In DNA form, the CDR3 reads TGCAGTATACGGACAGGGAACACTGAAGCTTTCTTT.

This clonotype was detected once. This chain uses TRBV15 with TRBJ1-5; no clear D. V gave up 4 bases and J gave up 4 bases, with 11 bases separating them. CDR1 and CDR2 (germline): LNHNV, YYDKDF (reference sequence). The CDR3 is 14 amino acids. CDR3 sequence reads: CATSTGRGNQPQHF. The CDR3 bases are TGTGCCACCAGCACCGGTAGAGGAAATCAGCCCCAGCATTTT. Based on the CDR3 plus reference TRBV15 and TRBJ1-5, the full variable domain is DAMVIQNPRYQVTQFGKPVTLSCSQTLNHNVMYWYQQKSSQAPKLLFHYYDKDFNNEADTPDNFQSRRPNTSFCFLDIRSPGLGDTAMYLCATSTGRGNQPQHFGDGTRLSIL.

The chain is built from TRBV7-9 and TRBJ2-4; 7 positions match TRBD1. The junction had 4 bases not matched to a gene; V was cut back by 5 bases and J by 0 bases. The CDR3 has 15 residues. CDR1 is SEHNR, CDR2 FQNEAQ, per germline (reference sequence). The CDR3 is CASSGDRVAKNIQYF. The CDR3 DNA sequence: TGTGCCAGCAGCGGCGACAGGGTAGCCAAAAACATTCAGTACTTC.

This clonotype was recorded once. The chain recombines TRBV20-1 with TRBJ2-1; perhaps D is TRBD1 or TRBD2 (5 bases each). The CDR3 is 16 amino acids. Deletions cut 5 bases from V and 1 base from J, with 18 bases between. Germline CDR1 and CDR2: DFQATT and SNEGSKA (reference sequence). The CDR3 bases are TGCAGTGCTCTCGAACAGGACTCCCTTTCCTACAATGAGCAGTTCTTC. Residues: CSALEQDSLSYNEQFF.

V is TRBV13 and J is TRBJ2-5; TRBD1 might be the D (5 bases). Trimming removed 1 base from V and 5 bases from J, with 11 bases in between. This CDR3 region has 14 residues. CDR1 is PRHDT and CDR2 is FYEKMQ in the germline V gene (reference sequence). The CDR3 here is CASSLVSSGETQYF. The DNA for the CDR3 is TGTGCCAGCAGCTTAGTCTCGTCAGGGGAGACCCAGTACTTC.

This rearrangement joins TRBV6-6 to TRBJ1-2; the match to TRBD1 covers 7 bases. Looked up from germline, CDR1 is MNHNY and CDR2 is SVGAGI (reference sequence). Trimming removed 5 bases from V and 8 bases from J; junction bases left unmatched: 14. CDR3 size: 15 residues. In DNA, the CDR3 is TGTGCCAGCAGTCCCGGGACAGACCACCGGGGGGGCTACACCTTC. Protein product: CASSPGTDHRGGYTF.

The V and J genes are TRBV6-5 and TRBJ1-5, with TRBD1 as a possible D gene (6 bases). CDR1 is MNHEY, CDR2 SVGAGI, per germline. Trimming pared 3 bases from V and 7 bases from J, leaving 10 bases between. The CDR3 consists of 13 residues. The CDR3 reads CASSYGGGQPQHF. In nucleotides, the CDR3 is TGTGCCAGCAGTTATGGGGGCGGGCAGCCCCAGCATTTT.

The chain joins TRBV5-6 to TRBJ2-2; 8 nucleotides match TRBD2. CDR3 length equals 17 residues. Germline lookup yields CDR1 SGHDT and CDR2 YYEEEE. Unmatched junction bases numbered 14, after V lost 4 bases and J lost 6 bases. The CDR3 coding sequence is TGTGCCAGCAGCCCGTTCTCCGCGGGGGGAAGGTCCGGGGAGCTGTTTTTT. This gives the protein CASSPFSAGGRSGELFF.

This rearrangement joins TRBV29-1 to TRBJ2-5; 8 bases are shared with TRBD2. Per the germline V gene, CDR1 is SQVTM and CDR2 is ANQGSEA. V lost 7 bases, J lost 5 bases, and 15 bases stayed unmatched. The CDR3 contains 15 residues. The CDR3 DNA reads as TGCAGCGCCGACCCGAATCGGTCTAGCGGGGAGACCCAGTACTTC. It codes for CSADPNRSSGETQYF.

The gene calls are TRBV20-1 and TRBJ1-1, with unresolved D. Germline CDR1 is DFQATT and CDR2 is SNEGSKA (reference sequence). The CDR3 sequence is 15 residues long. Trimming removed 0 bases at V and 3 bases at J, with 14 bases between. The chain's CDR3 is CSARDSSWLYTEAFF. CDR3 coding DNA: TGCAGTGCTAGAGATTCATCTTGGCTCTACACTGAAGCTTTCTTT.